This T cell receptor (beta chain) stems from a study of blood T cell repertoires in COVID-19. Background on the study: Nucleic acid was either cDNA or gDNA, and it came from T cells, B-cell-depleted T cells, or PBMCs.

From germline, CDR1 is SGHAT and CDR2 FQNNGV. Trimming pared 4 bases from V and 7 bases from J, leaving 10 bases between. The CDR3 covers 12 residues. How the authors handled the data: By means of reference gene primer amplification, nucleated cell counts were estimated. Profiling relied on immunoSEQ multiplex PCR, and the TCRdb table lists in-frame clones only, not all of them. V and J calls plus clone size are reproduced from that table; the DNA served to infer D and trimming. The table records fewer than 65,000 clones, approximately 86% of them present only once. The specimen sequenced was peripheral blood. The chain couples TRBV11-2 to TRBJ1-2; D may be TRBD1 (5 bases). The receptor comes from a human donor with acute or convalescent COVID-19. The donor label of this sample is uncertain. CDR3 protein: CASSSNGGGYTF. The CDR3 DNA reads as TGTGCCAGCAGCTCTAACGGGGGTGGCTACACCTTC.